This T cell receptor beta chain appears in the sequencing data of a study of cytomegalovirus exposure and HLA in healthy donors. Study-wide results and limits: In a later analysis, TCR beta V- and J-gene trimming showed a link to a missense DCLRE1C variant. Highest at DRB1 and lowest at HLA-C, TCR association rates differed among HLA loci in a later analysis.

Primers for the PCR totalled 60 Vbeta and 13 Jbeta. The protocol was immunoSEQ multiplex PCR, while the TCRdb copy is restricted to in-frame clones and leaves out a portion. The repertoire holds some 130,000 clones, with 65% to 70% as singletons. Notes on this clone: Its antigen remains unidentified.

Trimming shortened V by 5 bases and J by 9 bases, and 20 bases separated the two germline ends. The CDR3 has 15 amino acids. The germline V gene encodes CDR1 MDHEN and CDR2 SYDVKM. Sequencing was performed on PBMCs. This chain links TRBV28 with TRBJ1-5, with D possibly TRBD1 on 6 matching bases. The clonotype originates from a human donor in good health. This chain's CDR3 is CASSGVGQLQGPQHF. CDR3 sequence (DNA): TGTGCCAGCAGTGGGGTCGGACAGCTCCAAGGGCCCCAGCATTTT.